This T cell receptor beta chain was documented in a study of CD8+ T cells in alopecia areata. In the study overall: Tofacitinib continued for 6 to 18 months and was then withheld for 6 months.

RNA extraction was followed by reverse transcription into cDNA, which acted as the sequencing template. TCRdb's copy holds only in-frame clones and misses some; the assay was immunoSEQ multiplex PCR. Of 160,000 or so clones detected, 55% to 75% appear once; the ten largest clones hold about 0.94%. Note on this clone: Its antigen is still unknown.

Specified treatment: oral pan-JAK inhibitor, 5-10 mg twice daily. Study-wide findings and caveats: Association of baseline CD8+ expansion with response is uncertain owing to one nonresponder. Affected lesional scalp, above all in alopecia totalis/universalis, was more clonal than normal scalp. Administration of tofacitinib significantly diminished scalp clonality and expanded CD8+ clones within the top 100.

Germline assignment: CDR1 SGHDT and CDR2 YYEEEE. The CDR3 length is 13 residues. Germline trimming cut 3 bases from V and 8 bases from J; bases unmatched to any gene: 7. The clonotype originates from a human donor with alopecia areata. The input for sequencing was CD4+ T cells sorted from blood, taken at week 4, from a patient treated with tofacitinib. The chain carries TRBV5-6 and TRBJ1-2; 7 nucleotides line up with TRBD1. CDR3 DNA sequence: TGTGCCAGCAGCTCAGGGGGGGCACGAGGCTACACCTTC. Amino acid sequence: CASSSGGARGYTF.